This T cell receptor beta chain was recorded in a study of T cell responses to AZD1222 COVID-19 vaccine. Method: immunoSEQ multiplex PCR; TCRdb's copy keeps in-frame clones and lacks some. The sample records some 140,000 clones, approximately 90% being singletons. This CDR3 has 15 residues. The J segment lost 4 bases and the V segment lost 1 base, leaving 3 bases of the junction unmatched. The germline V gene encodes CDR1 SGHRS and CDR2 YFSETQ. Overall study findings and caveats: Repertoires were obtained only post-peak T cell response. Donors, mostly white British, included more females; clonal diversity was possibly underestimated. Close to half of spike-specific TCRs reportedly recognize unmutated variant regions.

This clone appeared a few times. What it binds is unknown. The genes are TRBV5-1 and TRBJ2-1; TRBD2 matches at 9 bases. The material was peripheral blood, obtained on day 0 of AZD1222 vaccination. This sequence was found in an adult in good health. The CDR3 DNA reads TGCGCCAGCAGCTTGTCTGCGGGAGGGTACAATGAGCAGTTCTTC. This translates into CASSLSAGGYNEQFF.